This TCR beta chain was documented in a study of tumor-infiltrating lymphocytes in primary liver carcinoma. As for the study in general: Spanning 4.2 to 10 cm, the tumors were T1-T3 N0M0. Study-level results: Whereas tumor region pairs overlapped more, tumor-adjacent and tumor-blood pairs overlapped less. Tumors had a top-250-clone fraction that was significantly higher than blood (p = 0.039).

Germline DNA was also extracted, with blood RNA taken from unsorted whole blood. From roughly 0.45 ug total RNA, TCR beta cDNA was generated with a primer in the constant region. TCR beta libraries came from three nested multiplex PCR rounds using slightly modified ARM-PCR. Each CDR3 protein gets one entry after TCRdb re-called the multiplex PCR reads with MiXCR. Here the sample spans 310,000 or so distinct CDR3 sequences, nearly 60% being singletons. This clonotype was recorded once. As yet, its antigen is unknown. Given a much more abundant clone one base away, this may be a read error. This clonotype originated in a woman aged 30 to 39 with primary liver carcinoma and hepatitis B virus infection. Sequencing was done on a sample of peripheral blood.

CDR3 sequence reads: CSVGQGALVYDYTF. CDR3 nucleotides: TGCAGCGTCGGACAGGGGGCGCTGGTCTATGACTACACCTTC. The rearrangement joins TRBV29-1 to TRBJ1-2, with 11 bases fitting TRBD1. The CDR3 consists of 14 residues. Looked up from germline, CDR1 is SQVTM and CDR2 is ANQGSEA.